This T cell receptor beta chain is from a study of shared clonotypes between healthy human individuals. Selected positively for CCR7 and CD45RO-negative, naive CD8 cells excluded terminally differentiated effector memory CD45RA+ cells. TCRdb's table, derived via immunoSEQ multiplex PCR, lists solely in-frame clones and lacks some. Of about 2,200,000 clones in the sample, more than 85% were seen once. The germline gives CDR1 SGDLS, CDR2 YYNGEE. The CDR3 is made up of 13 amino acids. Trimming removed 1 base from V and 7 bases from J, with 8 bases in between. The sample consisted of naive CD8+ T cells from PBMCs. The chain joins TRBV9 to TRBJ2-2; a weak D match, TRBD2 (5 bases). The receptor was isolated from a man aged 18 to 29 in good health. Some clones in this sample may be carry-over from other donors' samples. The CDR3 spells CASSVPAGGELFF. CDR3 DNA sequence: TGTGCCAGCAGCGTACCGGCGGGCGGGGAGCTGTTTTTT.